This entry describes one TCR beta chain. Antigen: not known. With UMIs, 5'RACE template switching was used to make TCR beta cDNA. Reanalyzing the 5' RACE reads, TCRdb keeps one entry per CDR3 protein, without DNA. Recorded for this sample: about 460,000 distinct CDR3 sequences. These data belong to a study of T cells expressing NK-cell markers. Study-level information: According to the study, TCR beta repertoires originated from sorted CD3+CD56+NKG2C+, CD3+CD56+NKG2C- and CD3+CD56-NKG2C+ T cells. Overall study results and limits: The dominant NKG2C+ clonotypes represented about 1.0-8% of CD8+ T cells in six or seven donors. One observes that, in a few donors, these clonotypes were also the leading ones within the CD3+CD56-NKG2C+ fraction.

The CDR3 totals 16 residues. Germline CDR1 is MGHDK and CDR2 is SYGVNS. The TCR sequence derives from a woman aged 50 to 65 in good health. The sequencing input was blood T cells: a sorted CD56 or NKG2C T cell subset, CD4+ or CD8+ T cells, or bulk PBMC T cells (not recorded which). This rearrangement joins TRBV25-1 to TRBJ1-5; the D call from TCRdb, TRBD1, cannot be confirmed without DNA. The CDR3 sequence is CASSEPVGEINQPQHF.